The 5 T cell receptor beta chains below come from one sample, sequenced in a study of T cell changes during pregnancy in multiple sclerosis. Method: immunoSEQ multiplex PCR; TCRdb's copy keeps in-frame clones and lacks some. There are 40,000 to 50,000 clones in the sample; about 92% occur only once, and over 0.55% lies in the top ten. The specimen was CD4+ T cells from peripheral blood mononuclear cells, collected in the third trimester of pregnancy. The receptor set was obtained from a female donor with multiple sclerosis, enrolled in a pregnancy study.

The chain employs TRBV7-9 and TRBJ2-3, with 15 bases aligning to TRBD2. The CDR3 totals 16 residues. With 6 bases clipped from V and 5 bases from J, the junction kept 6 bases outside the gene matches. Germline V gene data show CDR1 as SEHNR and CDR2 as FQNEAQ (reference sequence). This CDR3 is CASSLGLAGGGDTQYF. CDR3 nucleotides: TGTGCCAGCAGTCTCGGACTAGCGGGAGGGGGAGATACGCAGTATTTT.

As DNA, the CDR3 is TGTGCCAGTAGAGGAGGGAACGAGCAGTACTTC. This gives the protein CASRGGNEQYF. The chain carries TRBV19 and TRBJ2-7; TRBD2 is a possible D gene (6 bases). Germline CDR1 is LNHDA and CDR2 is SQIVND (reference sequence). The CDR3 runs 11 residues. The germline V and J ends were trimmed by 6 bases and 5 bases, with 8 bases remaining between them.

The table lists this clone with a count of one. The rearrangement joins TRBV4-1 to TRBJ1-4, with 7 bases matching TRBD1. Per germline, CDR1 MGHRA and CDR2 YSYEKL. V lost 8 bases, J lost 3 bases, and 6 bases stayed unmatched. The CDR3 covers 14 residues. CDR3 loop: CASRPGQPNEKLFF. CDR3 bases: TGCGCCAGCCGACCGGGACAGCCTAATGAAAAACTGTTTTTT.

The rearrangement links TRBV20-1 to TRBJ1-2; a possible D gene is TRBD1 (6 bases). This CDR3 contains 10 residues. Trimming stripped 5 bases from V and 6 bases from J, with 7 bases between. Germline CDR1 reads DFQATT; CDR2 reads SNEGSKA (reference sequence). CDR3 nucleotide sequence: TGCAGTGCTCGGACAGATGGCTACACCTTC. Protein sequence: CSARTDGYTF.

This chain uses TRBV4-3 with TRBJ1-4; unclear D gene. The V gene lost 0 bases and the J gene lost 3 bases, with 8 bases spanning the gap. The CDR3 is 15 residues long. Germline CDR1 reads LGHNA; CDR2 reads YSLEER. As DNA, the CDR3 is TGCGCCAGCAGCCAAGAGGGCCGGCCTAATGAAAAACTGTTTTTT. Amino acid sequence: CASSQEGRPNEKLFF.